This passage covers 13 T cell receptor beta chains from one sample sequenced in a study of CD8+ T cells in alopecia areata. Cell sorting was performed on pooled cutaneous lymph node cells with CD4, CD8alpha, NKG2D, NKG2ACE and other markers. RNA extraction was followed by reverse transcription into cDNA, which acted as the sequencing template. Assay: immunoSEQ multiplex PCR; the TCRdb copy retains only in-frame clones and omits some. The table lists under 350,000 clones, with no singletons. Sequencing was carried out using CD4+ T cells sorted from a lymph node. The receptors originated from a C3H/HeJ mouse with alopecia areata. The mouse strain carries the MHC haplotype H2-k.

Worth noting for this clone: Mouse names are used for the genes. Read sequence stops 4 residues before the CDR3 end, and the germline J gene provides the missing end. V and J are TRBV13-3 and TRBJ2-1, with a tentative D call TRBD1 (5 bases). V lost 2 bases and J lost 3, with 9 bases in between. The CDR3 has 14 residues. CDR1 and CDR2 from the germline V gene are NNHDY and SYVADS. The DNA read from the CDR3 is TGTGCCAGCAGTGAAGACAGATTCTATGCT. Protein product: CASSEDRFYA. The CDR3 in full is CASSEDRFYAEQFF.

Notes on this clone: Mouse names are used for the genes. The read finishes 4 residues shy of the CDR3 end, and the germline J gene is used to complete it. The chain has TRBV1 and TRBJ2-3; 7 bases match TRBD1. Looked up from germline, CDR1 is NSQYPW and CDR2 is LRSPGD (reference sequence). V dropped 1 base and J dropped 4; count of bases not matched to a gene: 2. The CDR3 extends over 14 amino acids. This chain's CDR3 is CTCSAGQGPETLYF. The sequenced CDR3 bases are TGCACCTGCAGTGCAGGACAGGGACCAGAA.

Regarding this clone: Genes and germline are mouse. The read halts 4 residues ahead of the CDR3 end, with the missing end drawn from the germline J gene. This rearrangement joins TRBV19 to TRBJ2-3; 7 bases map to TRBD1. The germline V gene encodes CDR1 FNHDT and CDR2 SITEND (reference sequence). The CDR3 is 16 amino acids. V lost 4 bases to trimming and J lost 0 bases; unmatched junction nucleotides: 8. Incomplete CDR3 DNA: TGTGCCAGCAGTCCCCAATACAGGGGTAGTGCAGAA. Protein product: CASSPQYRGSAE. The whole CDR3 reads CASSPQYRGSAETLYF.

Worth noting for this clone: Gene names denote mouse genes. Read data end 3 residues before the CDR3 end; the end is taken from the germline J gene. V gene TRBV19 combines with J gene TRBJ1-6; TRBD1 agrees at 7 bases. TRBJ1-6 is an ORF for which the function is uncertain. The CDR3 sequence is 14 residues long. Per germline, CDR1 FNHDT and CDR2 SITEND (reference sequence). The junction had 4 bases not matched to a gene; V was cut back by 5 bases and J by 5 bases. The sequenced CDR3 bases are TGTGCCAGCAGAACAGGGACAGATAATTCGCCC. Amino acid sequence: CASRTGTDNSP. The whole CDR3 sequence is CASRTGTDNSPLYF.

Notes on this clone: Gene names follow the mouse nomenclature. The read finishes 4 residues shy of the CDR3 end, and the germline J gene is used to complete it. The chain has TRBV16 and TRBJ2-2; D ambiguous. CDR1 and CDR2 from the germline V gene are SGHSA and FRNQAP. This CDR3 spans 14 amino acids. The CDR3 here is CASSLEGSAGQLYF. CDR3 bases read: TGTGCAAGCAGCTTAGAAGGGTCGGCGGGG.

Notes on this clone: Gene names and germline refer to mouse. With the read ending 3 residues before the CDR3 end, the germline J gene is used to fill in that end. The identical CDR3 is also encoded by other nucleotide sequences in the sample. The chain combines TRBV19 with TRBJ1-6; a weak D match, TRBD1 (6 bases). TRBJ1-6 is an ORF, with its function uncertain. The CDR3 runs 14 residues. CDR1 FNHDT and CDR2 SITEND come from the germline V gene (reference sequence). Between the trimmed V and J ends, which lost 1 base and 7 bases, there was a span of 9 bases. CDR3 bases read: TGTGCCAGCAGTATAAGCAGGGGAAATTCGCCC. It encodes CASSISRGNSP. In full, the CDR3 is CASSISRGNSPLYF.

The table lists this clone with a few counts. Gene names refer to mouse genes. The CDR3 end lies 4 residues beyond the end of the read and is filled in from the germline J gene. V and J are TRBV5 and TRBJ2-2; 9 bases are shared with TRBD2. J was trimmed by 0 bases and V by 4 bases; bases with no gene match: 6. The germline gives CDR1 LGHNA, CDR2 YNLKQL (reference sequence). The CDR3 sequence is 17 residues long. The CDR3 is CASSPPTGGANTGQLYF. Partial CDR3 DNA: TGTGCCAGCAGCCCCCCGACTGGGGGAGCAAACACCGGG.

This clone was seen a handful of times. The germline and genes are mouse ones. The observed sequence ends 4 residues before the CDR3 terminus, with the missing tail filled in from the germline J gene. The chain uses TRBV5 and TRBJ2-3; D uncertain. This CDR3 has 13 amino acids. The V end lost 0 bases, the J end lost 3 bases, and 4 bases lay between the germline ends. From germline, CDR1 is LGHNA and CDR2 YNLKQL (reference sequence). CDR3 region: CASSQEVAETLYF. The covered CDR3 bases are TGTGCCAGCAGCCAAGAGGTAGCAGAA.

This clone came up a few times. Genes here carry mouse names. The read finishes 4 residues shy of the CDR3 end, and the germline J gene is used to complete it. The genes are TRBV13-3 and TRBJ2-2, with a tentative D call TRBD1 (6 bases). CDR1 is NNHDY and CDR2 is SYVADS in the germline V gene. V was pared by 5 bases and J by 0 bases, with 8 bases between. The CDR3 length is 14 residues. The sequenced CDR3 bases are TGTGCCAGCAGGGACAGATCAAACACCGGG. As protein: CASRDRSNTG. The CDR3 as a whole reads CASRDRSNTGQLYF.

On this clone: Mouse gene names apply. Sequencing ends 4 residues short of the CDR3 end; the germline J gene provides the rest. The sample has other DNA sequences that encode this CDR3 too. The chain employs TRBV17 and TRBJ2-3; D may be TRBD1 (6 bases). This CDR3 is built from 14 residues. Germline V gene sequence: CDR1 MNHDT, CDR2 YYDKIL. Trimming took 2 bases from V and 0 from J, leaving 6 bases between them. The DNA read from the CDR3 is TGTGCTAGCAGTAGAAGGGGGAGTGCAGAA. Translation: CASSRRGSAE. The full CDR3 is CASSRRGSAETLYF.

This clone was observed a handful of times. A much more abundant neighbour one base away suggests this may be a read error. Mouse gene names apply. The read gets to within 4 residues of the CDR3 end, and the germline J gene fills in the rest. In the same sample, other DNA sequences code for this CDR3. The V call is TRBV5, the J call TRBJ2-5; a possible D gene is TRBD1 (5 bases). V gave up 2 bases and J gave up 0 bases, with 6 bases separating them. The CDR3 consists of 14 residues. Germline V gene sequence: CDR1 LGHNA, CDR2 YNLKQL (reference sequence). The CDR3 sequence: CASSQRGNQDTQYF. CDR3 DNA (partial): TGTGCCAGCAGCCAAAGGGGTAACCAAGAC.

In this sample, this clone turned up a few times. Gene names are mouse gene names. The read ends 4 residues shy of where the CDR3 ends; the end is completed using the germline J gene. The V and J genes are TRBV19 and TRBJ2-1, with 7 bases lining up with TRBD1. The CDR3 has 16 residues. V lost 2 bases, J lost 1 base, and 6 bases stayed unmatched. CDR1 and CDR2 from the germline V gene are FNHDT and SITEND (reference sequence). The part of the CDR3 DNA that was read is TGTGCCAGCAGTATGCTTTACAGGGGAAACTATGCT. This encodes CASSMLYRGNYA. The complete CDR3 sequence is CASSMLYRGNYAEQFF.

This clone was detected only a few times. The genes are named according to mouse. The read is 4 residues too short to cover the CDR3 end, so that end is filled in from the germline J gene. This chain connects TRBV13-1 to TRBJ2-4; maybe TRBD1 (5 bases). Germline CDR1 and CDR2: NSHNY and SYGAGN. CDR3 length equals 14 residues. Trimming took 3 bases from V and 3 from J, leaving 11 bases between them. This chain's CDR3 is CASSGSKGQNTLYF. The part of the CDR3 DNA that was read is TGTGCCAGCAGTGGCTCGAAGGGGCAAAAC.